These T cell receptor beta chains were read from a single sample in a study of blood T cell repertoires in COVID-19. Sequencing used immunoSEQ multiplex PCR; TCRdb keeps in-frame clones, though not all of them. Among about 170,000 clones, approximately 84% were seen once, and the ten largest hold roughly 7%. Sequencing was performed on PBMCs or T cells enriched from blood (not recorded which). Receptors were obtained from a woman aged 45-60 years who had recovered from COVID-19. The CDR3 runs from the conserved cysteine through the conserved F or W. D genes are given only for firm matches. The size field is filled for only some rows; it gives once, few, many or a size class.

clone_size j_call v_call d_call cdr3_aa cdr3_nt
- TRBJ1-2 TRBV24-1 - CATSDFPGNYGYTF TGTGCCACCAGTGATTTTCCCGGTAACTATGGCTACACCTTC
- TRBJ2-7 TRBV18 TRBD2 CASSPREGNLYEQYF TGTGCCAGCTCACCACGGGAGGGAAACCTCTACGAGCAGTACTTC
- TRBJ2-6 TRBV3-1/TRBV3-2 - CASSRQASGANVLTF TGTGCCAGCAGTCGACAGGCCTCTGGGGCCAACGTCCTGACTTTC
- TRBJ1-3 TRBV5-5 - CASSNQIPGNTIYF TGTGCCAGCAGCAATCAGATTCCTGGAAACACCATATATTTT
- TRBJ1-1 TRBV6-6 - CASTPFKDSEAFF TGTGCCAGCACCCCCTTTAAGGACAGTGAAGCTTTCTTT
- TRBJ2-2 TRBV5-1 TRBD2 CASSQLAGVSLSAGELFF TGCGCCAGCAGCCAACTAGCGGGAGTGTCTCTGTCGGCCGGGGAGCTGTTTTTT
few TRBJ1-2 TRBV10-2 - CASTGHTDDYGYTF TGCGCCAGCACTGGACACACGGACGACTATGGCTACACCTTC
- TRBJ1-2 TRBV28 TRBD1 CASSQLKGARGYTF TGTGCCAGCAGTCAGCTTAAGGGGGCAAGAGGCTACACCTTC
- TRBJ1-1 TRBV18 TRBD1 CASSMDRFGTEAFF TGTGCCAGCTCAATGGACAGGTTTGGCACTGAAGCTTTCTTT
- TRBJ1-6 TRBV6-5 - CASSYSDNPTNSPLHF TGTGCCAGCAGTTACTCTGACAATCCTACGAATTCACCCCTCCACTTT
once TRBJ2-5 TRBV5-1 TRBD1 CASSTTGTAQETQYF TGCGCCAGCAGCACGACCGGGACAGCGCAAGAGACCCAGTACTTC
- TRBJ2-1 TRBV30 - CAWSPAGLYNEQFF TGTGCCTGGAGCCCCGCAGGCCTCTACAATGAGCAGTTCTTC
- TRBJ1-2 TRBV6-2/TRBV6-3 TRBD1 CASSYGGTEDPTYGYTF TGTGCCAGCAGTTACGGCGGGACAGAGGATCCTACCTATGGCTACACCTTC
- TRBJ1-2 TRBV4-2 - CASSQGRPTNYGYTF TGTGCCAGCAGCCAAGGGAGGCCGACAAACTATGGCTACACCTTC
- TRBJ2-7 TRBV19 TRBD1 CASSRGTGSPYEQYF TGTGCCAGTAGTAGAGGGACAGGGTCCCCCTACGAGCAGTACTTC
- TRBJ1-6 TRBV28 TRBD1 CASSDRGLSSYNSPLHF TGTGCCAGCAGTGACAGGGGGCTGAGCTCCTATAATTCACCCCTCCACTTT
- TRBJ1-1 TRBV5-1 - CASSSGGTNTEAFF TGCGCCAGCAGCTCTGGGGGGACTAACACTGAAGCTTTCTTT
- TRBJ1-4 TRBV19 - CASSIGRMDLNEKLFF TGTGCCAGTAGTATTGGGCGTATGGATCTTAATGAAAAACTGTTTTTT
- TRBJ1-2 TRBV7-2 - CASSYDRFNYGYTF TGTGCCAGCAGCTACGACAGGTTCAACTATGGCTACACCTTC
few TRBJ2-2 TRBV7-9 TRBD2 CASSLEAGGPGELFF TGTGCCAGCAGCTTAGAAGCGGGAGGCCCCGGGGAGCTGTTTTTT
- TRBJ2-4 TRBV7-8 TRBD1 CASSSSWTGSKNIQYF TGTGCCAGCAGCTCTTCGTGGACAGGATCCAAAAACATTCAGTACTTC
- TRBJ1-2 TRBV15 TRBD1 CATSRATGTGGAGGYGYTF TGTGCCACCAGCAGAGCAACCGGGACAGGGGGCGCTGGGGGCTATGGCTACACCTTC
- TRBJ2-3 TRBV23-1 TRBD2 CASSQLEAGGDTQYF TGCGCCAGCAGTCAATTGGAAGCGGGAGGGGATACGCAGTATTTT
once TRBJ2-3 TRBV5-6 - CASSLGREDRFTDTQYF TGTGCCAGCAGCTTGGGACGAGAGGACAGATTCACAGATACGCAGTATTTT
- TRBJ1-4 TRBV30 - CAWSGEKLFF TGTGCCTGGAGCGGTGAAAAACTGTTTTTT
few TRBJ1-5 TRBV7-8 TRBD1 CASSLGGDRTYQPQHF TGTGCCAGCAGCCTGGGGGGGGACAGGACCTATCAGCCCCAGCATTTT
- TRBJ1-2 TRBV9 - CASSPTEGPYGYTF TGTGCCAGCAGCCCGACGGAGGGCCCCTATGGCTACACCTTC
- TRBJ1-1 TRBV2 - CASSRQLNTEAFF TGTGCCAGCAGTAGACAGCTGAACACTGAAGCTTTCTTT
few TRBJ1-1 TRBV5-4 TRBD1 CASSPGQANTEAFF TGTGCCAGCAGCCCCGGACAGGCGAACACTGAAGCTTTCTTT
- TRBJ1-5 TRBV20-1 TRBD1 CSASGDRGYQPQHF TGCAGTGCTAGTGGGGACAGGGGGTATCAGCCCCAGCATTTT
- TRBJ1-2 TRBV9 TRBD1 CASSVESGGRGYTF TGTGCCAGCAGCGTAGAGTCAGGGGGGAGGGGCTACACCTTC
- TRBJ2-7 TRBV3-1/TRBV3-2 - CASSPGLFLGYEQYF TGTGCCAGCTCACCGGGACTTTTCCTCGGCTACGAGCAGTACTTC
few TRBJ2-7 TRBV5-4 TRBD1 CASSFTGTGSYEQYF TGTGCCAGCAGCTTCACCGGGACAGGGTCCTACGAGCAGTACTTC
- TRBJ2-1 TRBV10-3 TRBD2 CAITLAGDFDEQFF TGTGCCATCACCTTAGCGGGAGACTTCGATGAGCAGTTCTTC
- TRBJ2-7 TRBV19 - CASSIGGSGSYEQYF TGTGCCAGTAGTATTGGAGGTAGCGGATCCTACGAGCAGTACTTC
- TRBJ2-2 TRBV6-5 - CASRSTGSGELFF TGTGCCAGCAGATCAACAGGGTCCGGGGAGCTGTTTTTT
- TRBJ1-6 TRBV5-1 - CASSLDAGSSYNSPLHF TGCGCCAGCAGCTTGGATGCCGGGAGCTCCTATAATTCACCCCTCCACTTT
- TRBJ2-5 TRBV7-9 TRBD1 CASSLRPAGGGETQYF TGTGCCAGCAGCTTAAGGCCGGCAGGGGGCGGGGAGACCCAGTACTTC
once TRBJ1-1 TRBV6-6 TRBD1 CASSTGQGAEAFF TGTGCCAGCAGTACGGGACAGGGGGCTGAAGCTTTCTTT
- TRBJ1-2 TRBV14 - CASSPPGPGRDGYTF TGTGCCAGCAGCCCGCCAGGGCCGGGCCGAGATGGCTACACCTTC
- TRBJ2-4 TRBV5-4 - CASSLGSVGGQTKNIQYF TGTGCCAGCAGTTTAGGGTCCGTCGGGGGGCAGACCAAAAACATTCAGTACTTC
- TRBJ2-3 TRBV5-1 - CASSPTGPRTDTQYF TGCGCCAGCAGCCCAACAGGGCCTCGCACAGATACGCAGTATTTT
few TRBJ2-1 TRBV11-2 - CASRELESYNEQFF TGTGCCAGCAGGGAACTAGAGTCCTACAATGAGCAGTTCTTC
- TRBJ2-7 TRBV5-6 - CASSLAVSWEGGYEQYF TGTGCCAGCAGCTTGGCGGTTTCTTGGGAGGGGGGCTACGAGCAGTACTTC
- TRBJ2-2 TRBV3-1/TRBV3-2 TRBD2 CASSLGTSGTNTGELFF TGTGCCAGCAGCCTTGGGACTAGCGGGACGAACACCGGGGAGCTGTTTTTT
- TRBJ1-3 TRBV14 TRBD1 CASSQVAGGAGNTIYF TGTGCCAGCAGCCAAGTCGCAGGGGGCGCAGGAAACACCATATATTTT
- TRBJ1-2 TRBV11-3 - CASSLEGRGYTF TGTGCCAGCAGCCTAGAGGGCCGGGGCTACACCTTC
- TRBJ1-1 TRBV11-3 TRBD1 CASSSPGTGVNTEAFF TGTGCCAGCAGCTCACCCGGGACAGGGGTGAACACTGAAGCTTTCTTT
- TRBJ2-3 TRBV19 - CASSPKSLATDTQYF TGTGCCAGTAGTCCAAAGTCCCTAGCCACAGATACGCAGTATTTT
- TRBJ2-1 TRBV3-1/TRBV3-2 - CASSQDGEGGAYNEQFF TGTGCCAGCAGCCAAGATGGTGAGGGGGGGGCCTACAATGAGCAGTTCTTC